Sequencing of this T cell receptor (beta chain) was carried out in a study of shared clonotypes between healthy human individuals. The deep-level immunoSEQ assay was used. TCRdb's table, derived via immunoSEQ multiplex PCR, lists solely in-frame clones and lacks some. Seen here are 1.4 million or so clones, less than 99% observed once, and the top ten hold about 0.34%. Only Caucasian adults living in Nashville, Tennessee served as donors. Trimming left V 3 bases short and J 2 bases short, with 29 bases between. Germline assignment: CDR1 GTSNPN and CDR2 SVGIG (reference sequence). The CDR3 is made up of 19 amino acids. Study-level findings and limits: What naive subsets generally showed was a larger estimated richness than memory subsets showed. The expectation was that sequencing depth would affect clonotype sharing among donors.

About this clone: Its antigen is not identified.

Sequences were obtained from naive CD4+ T cells sorted from blood. As for subset: CD45RA+ positively selected. The clonotype was recovered from a man aged 30 to 39 in good health. V and J are TRBV30 and TRBJ2-7; D gene unclear. The CDR3 sequence is CAWRSRVLEIVELTYEQYF. CDR3 in DNA: TGTGCCTGGAGGTCCCGGGTCCTCGAGATCGTGGAGCTGACCTACGAGCAGTACTTC.